Below, 13 T cell receptor beta chains from the same sample are listed, as sequenced in a study of T cells in narcolepsy. Clones were sequenced by immunoSEQ multiplex PCR, and TCRdb holds only the in-frame ones, with some missing. The sample lists 20,000 to 30,000 clones; more than 75% were seen once. The material sequenced was memory (CD45RA-) CD4+ T cells from blood. Receptors were obtained from a human donor in good health.

A single count supports this clone. The gene calls are TRBV28 and TRBJ2-7, with D possibly matching TRBD1 (6 bases). CDR3 length: 12 amino acids. Germline CDR1 is MDHEN and CDR2 is SYDVKM. V gave up 7 bases and J gave up 10 bases, with 17 bases separating them. CDR3 DNA: TGTGCCAGCAAAATCGGACAGACGAGACAGTACTTC. Protein product: CASKIGQTRQYF.

This sequence joins TRBV4-2 and TRBJ2-5; TRBD2 matches at 11 bases. The CDR3 length is 16 residues. CDR1 is LGHNA, CDR2 YNFKEQ, per germline. The ends lost 2 bases at V and 5 bases at J; junction bases unmatched: 7. CDR3 residues: CASSQTSGSGSETQYF. CDR3 DNA sequence: TGTGCCAGCAGCCAAACTAGCGGGAGTGGGTCTGAGACCCAGTACTTC.

The chain uses TRBV28 and TRBJ1-5; a weak D match, TRBD1 (6 bases). Per germline, CDR1 MDHEN and CDR2 SYDVKM. The CDR3 extends over 14 amino acids. The V gene lost 6 bases and the J gene lost 4 bases, with 13 bases spanning the gap. In DNA, the CDR3 is TGTGCCAGCAGCACTACAGGGTTTAATCAGCCCCAGCATTTT. Amino acid sequence: CASSTTGFNQPQHF. The full variable domain, in which reference TRBV28 and TRBJ1-5 provide the parts outside the CDR3, is DVKVTQSSRYLVKRTGEKVFLECVQDMDHENMFWYRQDPGLGLRLIYFSYDVKMKEKGDIPEGYSVSREKKERFSLILESASTNQTSMYLCASSTTGFNQPQHFGDGTRLSIL.

The V call is TRBV2, the J call TRBJ2-2; 7 bases map to TRBD1. The CDR3 covers 15 residues. Germline V lookup: CDR1 SNHLY, CDR2 FYNNEI. The V and J ends lost 7 bases and 5 bases, in that order; junction bases with no gene match: 10. This CDR3 is CASKQQGQRTGELFF. Written as DNA, the CDR3 is TGTGCCAGCAAACAGCAGGGACAGCGGACCGGGGAGCTGTTTTTT.

The DNA for the CDR3 is TGCGCCAGCAGCTTGGTCGACGGCTATGGCTACACCTTC. This translates into CASSLVDGYGYTF. The chain couples TRBV5-1 to TRBJ1-2, with D uncertain. V lost 0 bases and J 4 bases, leaving 7 bases between the germline ends. The germline CDR1 and CDR2 sequences are SGHRS and YFSETQ. The CDR3 is 13 amino acids.

This clone was detected once. This chain connects TRBV28 to TRBJ2-1; the match to TRBD2 covers 9 bases. Per germline, CDR1 MDHEN and CDR2 SYDVKM. The CDR3 runs to 14 residues. The V segment lost 6 bases and the J segment 5 bases; nucleotides outside the gene matches: 5. This chain's CDR3 is CASRAGGINNEQFF. The CDR3 coding sequence is TGTGCCAGCAGGGCGGGGGGGATCAACAATGAGCAGTTCTTC. The entire variable domain, with the rest obtained from reference TRBV28 and TRBJ2-1, is as follows: DVKVTQSSRYLVKRTGEKVFLECVQDMDHENMFWYRQDPGLGLRLIYFSYDVKMKEKGDIPEGYSVSREKKERFSLILESASTNQTSMYLCASRAGGINNEQFFGPGTRLTVL.

CDR3 DNA sequence: TGTGCCAGCAGCTTAGTCGTTACGGGAGAGGATGAAAAACTGTTTTTT. This translates into CASSLVVTGEDEKLFF. V gene TRBV7-2 combines with J gene TRBJ1-4, with no clear D. V lost 1 base to trimming and J lost 6 bases, with 15 bases between them. The germline V gene encodes CDR1 SGHTA and CDR2 FQGNSA. The CDR3 is 16 residues long.

The chain joins TRBV2 to TRBJ2-2, with D possibly being TRBD2 (6 bases). This CDR3 comprises 14 residues. Looked up from germline, CDR1 is SNHLY and CDR2 is FYNNEI. The V and J ends lost 6 bases and 0 bases respectively, with 8 bases between them. CDR3 bases: TGTGCCAGCAGAGGGACTCCGAACACCGGGGAGCTGTTTTTT. Its protein product is CASRGTPNTGELFF.

V is TRBV5-1 and J is TRBJ2-7; D gene uncertain. The CDR3 covers 15 residues. The V end lost 3 bases, the J end lost 2 bases, and 15 bases lay between the germline ends. Germline loops: CDR1 SGHRS, CDR2 YFSETQ. CDR3 protein: CASSSGPPLAYEQYF. CDR3 bases: TGCGCCAGCAGCTCAGGACCCCCTCTAGCCTACGAGCAGTACTTC.

Comment on this clone: One junction end does not reproduce the germline sequence, and a read error may be involved. The J gene is TRBJ2-7, the V gene TRBV7-2, with 11 bases identical to TRBD2. The CDR3 is 15 amino acids. Per the germline V gene, CDR1 is SGHTA and CDR2 is FQGNSA. CDR3 nucleotide sequence: TGTGCCAGCAGCCTAGCGGGAGGTAGCTCCTACGAGCAGTACTTC. Translating it yields CASSLAGGSSYEQYF.

The genes are TRBV4-2 and TRBJ1-3; 7 nucleotides match TRBD1. The germline V gene encodes CDR1 LGHNA and CDR2 YNFKEQ. This CDR3 has 14 residues. With V trimmed by 6 bases and J by 4 bases, 6 bases remained unmatched. The CDR3 DNA follows: TGTGCCAGCAGTACCGGGACAGACGGAAACACCATATATTTT. Its translation: CASSTGTDGNTIYF.

The chain links TRBV5-6 to TRBJ1-4, with TRBD1 identical over 10 bases. Per the germline V gene, CDR1 is SGHDT and CDR2 is YYEEEE. The CDR3 covers 14 residues. V gave up 4 bases and J gave up 6 bases; unmatched junction bases: 3. The CDR3 region has the DNA TGTGCCAGCAGCCCCGGGACAGGGGATGAAAAACTGTTTTTT. Protein sequence: CASSPGTGDEKLFF.

The chain uses TRBV9 and TRBJ2-5; D not resolved. The ends were cut back, 3 bases at V and 5 bases at J, with 17 bases in the middle. Germline V gives CDR1 SGDLS, CDR2 YYNGEE. This CDR3 spans 15 amino acids. The CDR3 is CASSAFSGPGETQYF. Here the CDR3 DNA reads TGTGCCAGCAGCGCCTTTTCCGGCCCCGGGGAGACCCAGTACTTC.